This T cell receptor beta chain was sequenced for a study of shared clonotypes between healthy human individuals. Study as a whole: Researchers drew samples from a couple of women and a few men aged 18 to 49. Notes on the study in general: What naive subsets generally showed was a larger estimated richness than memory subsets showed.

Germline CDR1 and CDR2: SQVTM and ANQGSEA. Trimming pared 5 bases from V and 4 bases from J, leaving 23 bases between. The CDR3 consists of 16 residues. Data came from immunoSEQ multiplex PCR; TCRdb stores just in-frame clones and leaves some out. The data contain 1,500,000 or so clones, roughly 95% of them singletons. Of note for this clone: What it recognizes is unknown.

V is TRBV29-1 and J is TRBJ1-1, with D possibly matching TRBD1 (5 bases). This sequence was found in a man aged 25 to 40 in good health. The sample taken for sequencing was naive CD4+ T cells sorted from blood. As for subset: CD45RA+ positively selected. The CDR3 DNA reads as TGCAGCGTTCTGATCTGGCAGGGCCCTCCGAGCACTGAAGCTTTCTTT. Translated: CSVLIWQGPPSTEAFF.